These 21 T cell receptor beta chains share one sample of origin, sequenced in a study of cytomegalovirus exposure and HLA in healthy donors. The PCR ran on 60 Vbeta and 13 Jbeta primers. TCRdb keeps only in-frame clones here, not all; method: immunoSEQ multiplex PCR. Seen here are some 130,000 clones, over 60% observed once, and the top ten hold roughly 3.9%. The specimen sequenced was PBMCs. The receptors derive from a male donor in good health and CMV-seropositive.

The gene calls are TRBV7-2 and TRBJ2-1, with D possibly TRBD2 on 6 matching bases. Trimming removed 3 bases at V and 8 bases at J, with 8 bases between. This CDR3 comprises 12 residues. Germline assignment: CDR1 SGHTA and CDR2 FQGNSA. CDR3 coding DNA: TGTGCCAGCAGCTTTCGGGGGTATGAGCAGTTCTTC. Translated, it gives CASSFRGYEQFF. Together with reference TRBV7-2 and TRBJ2-1, the CDR3 gives the full variable domain: GAGVSQSPSNKVTEKGKDVELRCDPISGHTALYWYRQSLGQGLEFLIYFQGNSAPDKSGLPSDRFSAERTGGSVSTLTIQRTQQEDSAVYLCASSFRGYEQFFGPGTRLTVL.

The chain has TRBV6-5 and TRBJ1-2; D gene uncertain. The length of the CDR3 is 11 residues. Germline V gene lookup returns CDR1 MNHEY and CDR2 SVGAGI. CDR3 residues: CACRFDYGYTF. The CDR3 DNA sequence: TGTGCATGCAGATTTGACTATGGCTACACCTTC.

This clone has only a few counts. The V call is TRBV9, the J call TRBJ1-1; TRBD1 is a possible D gene (6 bases). This CDR3 has 16 residues. CDR1 and CDR2 (germline): SGDLS, YYNGEE. The ends were cut back, 0 bases at V and 3 bases at J, with 15 bases in the middle. CDR3 coding DNA: TGTGCCAGCAGCGTAGGCGGGGGCGCCGAGGACACTGAAGCTTTCTTT. Translating gives CASSVGGGAEDTEAFF. Full variable domain (remainder filled in from reference TRBV9 and TRBJ1-1): DSGVTQTPKHLITATGQRVTLRCSPRSGDLSVYWYQQSLDQGLQFLIQYYNGEERAKGNILERFSAQQFPDLHSELNLSSLELGDSALYFCASSVGGGAEDTEAFFGQGTRLTVV.

V is TRBV2 and J is TRBJ2-7; TRBD2 might be the D (6 bases). Trimming removed 8 bases at V and 2 bases at J, with 22 bases between. The CDR3 is 16 residues long. Germline V gives CDR1 SNHLY, CDR2 FYNNEI. CDR3: CASGKGRLTDTYEQYF. CDR3 sequence (DNA): TGTGCCAGCGGGAAGGGGAGGCTGACGGACACCTACGAGCAGTACTTC.

This clone was seen just once. The J gene is TRBJ2-7, the V gene TRBV27, with D possibly being TRBD1 (7 bases). The CDR3 is 14 residues long. Germline lookup yields CDR1 MNHEY and CDR2 SMNVEV (reference sequence). The ends were cut back, 3 bases at V and 5 bases at J, with 14 bases in the middle. CDR3 nucleotides: TGTGCCAGCAGTTTCTCGGGGGACAGCGACGAGCAGTACTTC. The encoded protein is CASSFSGDSDEQYF.

The V and J genes are TRBV6-1 and TRBJ2-3, with a weak D call TRBD2 (6 bases). The germline gives CDR1 MNHNS, CDR2 SASEGT. The CDR3 sequence is 15 residues long. Trimming took off 7 bases at V and 4 bases at J, with 18 bases between the two ends. The CDR3 reads CASTRDWGMADTQYF. In nucleotides, the CDR3 is TGTGCCAGCACTCGGGACTGGGGGATGGCAGATACGCAGTATTTT.

This clone was seen a few times. The chain couples TRBV7-2 to TRBJ2-3, with D unclear. CDR1 and CDR2 from the germline V gene are SGHTA and FQGNSA. This CDR3 has 15 residues. V was clipped by 4 bases and J by 0 bases, with 11 bases between them. DNA for the CDR3: TGTGCCAGCAGCTCCCCCGCGGAGAGCACAGATACGCAGTATTTT. Amino acid sequence: CASSSPAESTDTQYF.

J is TRBJ1-2 and V is TRBV6-1; 8 nucleotides match TRBD1. Trimming at V came to 2 bases and at J to 2 bases, leaving 1 base not matched to a gene. CDR1 is MNHNS and CDR2 is SASEGT in the germline V gene. CDR3 length: 14 amino acids. CDR3 region: CASSEWTGNYGYTF. CDR3 DNA: TGTGCCAGCAGTGAATGGACAGGGAACTATGGCTACACCTTC.

This clone turned up a few times. This chain links TRBV6-6 with TRBJ1-6, with TRBD1 matching 8 bases. The CDR3 is 16 residues long. V shed 7 bases, J shed 11 bases, and the junction held 16 bases outside the gene matches. Germline V gives CDR1 MNHNY, CDR2 SVGAGI (reference sequence). As DNA, the CDR3 is TGTGCCAGCAAATCCCGACAGGGGACCCGCAGCGCACCCCTCCACTTT. Amino acids: CASKSRQGTRSAPLHF.

The chain links TRBV6-5 to TRBJ2-3, with a weak D call TRBD2 (7 bases). The CDR3 consists of 15 residues. The V and J ends lost 2 bases and 4 bases respectively, with 13 bases between them. Looked up from germline, CDR1 is MNHEY and CDR2 is SVGAGI. The CDR3: CASSYEGGPPDTQYF. DNA for the CDR3: TGTGCCAGCAGTTACGAGGGGGGGCCCCCAGATACGCAGTATTTT.

This CDR3 is CASSLLTRDTQYF. The DNA of the CDR3 is TGCGCCAGCAGCTTGCTTACTCGAGATACGCAGTATTTT. The chain is built from TRBV5-1 and TRBJ2-3, with D unresolved. CDR1 is SGHRS and CDR2 is YFSETQ in the germline V gene. V lost 1 base, J lost 5 bases, and 8 bases lay in between. The CDR3 runs to 13 residues.

V gene TRBV2 combines with J gene TRBJ2-3, with 9 bases aligning to TRBD1. The CDR3 is made up of 15 amino acids. V was pared by 7 bases and J by 4 bases, with 9 bases of the junction left unmatched. The V gene's germline CDR1 is SNHLY and CDR2 FYNNEI. This CDR3 is CASIPGQGNPDTQYF. The CDR3 DNA reads as TGTGCCAGCATTCCGGGACAGGGAAACCCAGATACGCAGTATTTT.

The chain combines TRBV19 with TRBJ1-4; 9 bases match TRBD1. Germline loops: CDR1 LNHDA, CDR2 SQIVND (reference sequence). The CDR3 contains 13 residues. V trimming: 6 bases; J trimming: 8 bases; junction bases outside the gene matches: 4. Written as DNA, the CDR3 is TGTGCCAGTAGGTACAGGGGGCGCGAAAAACTGTTTTTT. It codes for CASRYRGREKLFF.

The V gene is TRBV29-1, the J gene TRBJ2-5; 9 nucleotides match TRBD2. The end of the DNA aligns better with TRBJ2-7, so the J call may be wrong. This CDR3 spans 14 amino acids. Germline V CDR1 and CDR2: SQVTM, ANQGSEA. The CDR3: CSVRFRLAEYEQYF. CDR3 nucleotide sequence: TGCAGCGTTCGTTTTAGACTAGCGGAATACGAGCAGTACTTC.

The V gene is TRBV9, the J gene TRBJ2-5, with TRBD2 matching over 8 bases. This CDR3 has 17 amino acids. Germline CDR1 is SGDLS and CDR2 is YYNGEE. Unmatched junction bases numbered 16, after V lost 4 bases and J lost 5 bases. Here the CDR3 reads CASSSLGSGSLGETQYF. DNA for the CDR3: TGTGCCAGCAGCTCCCTCGGGAGCGGGAGTTTAGGGGAGACCCAGTACTTC.

The chain recombines TRBV28 with TRBJ2-1; TRBD2 might be the D (6 bases). There are 17 residues in the CDR3. CDR1 and CDR2 from the germline V gene are MDHEN and SYDVKM. V was clipped by 4 bases and J by 2 bases, with 18 bases between them. As DNA, the CDR3 is TGTGCCAGCAGTTCCCTTACTCTGCGGGATACCTACAATGAGCAGTTCTTC. Protein sequence: CASSSLTLRDTYNEQFF. The complete variable domain, with remaining parts taken from reference TRBV28 and TRBJ2-1, reads DVKVTQSSRYLVKRTGEKVFLECVQDMDHENMFWYRQDPGLGLRLIYFSYDVKMKEKGDIPEGYSVSREKKERFSLILESASTNQTSMYLCASSSLTLRDTYNEQFFGPGTRLTVL.

To note about this clone: At one of its ends the junction is not consistent with the germline gene, which may arise from a read error. This sequence joins TRBV6-4 and TRBJ2-6; TRBD1 might be the D (6 bases). Per the germline V gene, CDR1 is MRHNA and CDR2 is SNTAGT. The CDR3 spans 13 residues. Here the CDR3 reads CASSSPGANGLTF. The DNA for the CDR3 is TGTGCCAGCAGTTCCCCAGGGGCCAACGGCCTGACTTTC.

Here the CDR3 reads CASRYSSGALREQFF. The CDR3 DNA reads as TGTGCCAGCAGATACTCTAGCGGGGCCCTCCGTGAGCAGTTCTTC. The V and J genes are TRBV2 and TRBJ2-1, with 9 bases fitting TRBD2. After removal of 6 bases from V and 9 bases from J, the junction contained 12 bases not matched to a gene. The CDR3 sequence is 15 residues long. Germline V CDR1 and CDR2: SNHLY, FYNNEI.

J is TRBJ1-1 and V is TRBV9; 9 nucleotides agree with TRBD1. With V trimmed by 4 bases and J by 1 base, 2 bases remained unmatched. This CDR3 has 14 amino acids. Germline V gene sequence: CDR1 SGDLS, CDR2 YYNGEE. CDR3 sequence reads: CASSPTGGNTEAFF. CDR3 DNA: TGTGCCAGCAGCCCGACAGGGGGGAACACTGAAGCTTTCTTT.

This clone has just one count. The rearrangement links TRBV11-1 to TRBJ2-5; 11 nucleotides align to TRBD2. From germline, CDR1 is SGHAT and CDR2 FQDESV (reference sequence). V dropped 3 bases and J dropped 4; count of bases not matched to a gene: 13. This CDR3 contains 18 residues. The CDR3 region has the DNA TGTGCCAGCAGCTTTGGGGGCAATAGCGGGGGGGCCGGAGAGACCCAGTACTTC. Protein product: CASSFGGNSGGAGETQYF.

The rearrangement links TRBV27 to TRBJ2-1, with 10 bases fitting TRBD1. V trimming: 5 bases; J trimming: 7 bases; junction bases outside the gene matches: 5. The V gene's germline CDR1 is MNHEY and CDR2 SMNVEV (reference sequence). The CDR3 is 14 amino acids. Here the CDR3 reads CASSPWGQGNEQFF. The DNA of the CDR3 is TGTGCCAGCAGTCCCTGGGGACAGGGGAATGAGCAGTTCTTC.